The 13 T cell receptor beta chains below come from one sample, sequenced in a study of blood T cell repertoires in COVID-19. The assay was immunoSEQ multiplex PCR, and TCRdb's table has in-frame clones only and misses some. The sample includes roughly 400,000 clones, approximately 89% seen only once; the top ten take approximately 1.5%. Sample: PBMCs or T cells enriched from blood (not recorded which). All receptors come from a woman between 25 and 40 years old who had recovered from COVID-19.

This clone was seen once. The chain joins TRBV9 to TRBJ2-2; 9 nucleotides line up with TRBD2. V gave up 4 bases and J gave up 5 bases; unmatched junction bases: 15. This CDR3 region has 18 residues. Looked up from germline, CDR1 is SGDLS and CDR2 is YYNGEE. CDR3 residues: CASSPRTSAFRGTGELFF. CDR3 in DNA: TGTGCCAGCAGCCCCCGGACTAGCGCTTTCCGAGGGACCGGGGAGCTGTTTTTT. Filled out from reference TRBV9 and TRBJ2-2, the complete variable domain reads DSGVTQTPKHLITATGQRVTLRCSPRSGDLSVYWYQQSLDQGLQFLIQYYNGEERAKGNILERFSAQQFPDLHSELNLSSLELGDSALYFCASSPRTSAFRGTGELFFGEGSRLTVL.

The chain has TRBV5-6 and TRBJ1-2, with D perhaps TRBD1 (6 bases). The germline V gene encodes CDR1 SGHDT and CDR2 YYEEEE. This CDR3 region has 14 residues. The ends were cut back, 0 bases at V and 8 bases at J, with 14 bases in the middle. As DNA, the CDR3 is TGTGCCAGCAGCTTGGGGGCAGGGGATGTCGGCTACACCTTC. This sequence encodes CASSLGAGDVGYTF. The variable domain in full, completed from reference TRBV5-6 and TRBJ1-2, reads DAGVTQSPTHLIKTRGQQVTLRCSPKSGHDTVSWYQQALGQGPQFIFQYYEEEERQRGNFPDRFSGHQFPNYSSELNVNALLLGDSALYLCASSLGAGDVGYTFGSGTRLTVV.

The chain joins TRBV5-1 to TRBJ1-2; 8 bases align to TRBD1. Trimming cost V 2 bases and J 4 bases; bases outside gene matches: 22. Germline values: CDR1 SGHRS, CDR2 YFSETQ. The CDR3 runs 20 residues. CDR3 nucleotides: TGCGCCAGCAGCTTCCTCATTTCCAGACAGGGGCGCCTCCAAGGCTATGGCTACACCTTC. This translates into CASSFLISRQGRLQGYGYTF.

The rearrangement links TRBV7-2 to TRBJ1-6; D is unclear. Germline assignment: CDR1 SGHTA and CDR2 FQGNSA. This CDR3 spans 17 amino acids. V lost 0 bases to trimming and J lost 0 bases, with 9 bases between them. CDR3 residues: CASSLAPASSYNSPLHF. CDR3 sequence (DNA): TGTGCCAGCAGCTTAGCGCCGGCTAGCTCCTATAATTCACCCCTCCACTTT.

This clone was observed a few times. The chain uses TRBV11-3 and TRBJ2-2, with 11 bases fitting TRBD1. The ends lost 2 bases at V and 4 bases at J; junction bases unmatched: 9. Per germline, CDR1 SGHNT and CDR2 YENEEA. CDR3 size: 18 residues. The CDR3 protein is CASSLFPAGQGATGELFF. CDR3 sequence (DNA): TGTGCCAGCAGCTTATTTCCAGCCGGACAGGGGGCCACCGGGGAGCTGTTTTTT.

Written as DNA, the CDR3 is TGTGCCAGCAGCTGGACAGCTAATGAAAAACTGTTTTTT. It yields the protein CASSWTANEKLFF. The chain recombines TRBV7-9 with TRBJ1-4, with D tentatively TRBD1 (6 bases). Germline V gene sequence: CDR1 SEHNR, CDR2 FQNEAQ (reference sequence). V was cut by 4 bases and J by 3 bases, with 6 bases left in between. The CDR3 has 13 amino acids.

The chain has TRBV6-2 or TRBV6-3 and TRBJ2-6; no definite D call. The CDR3 totals 15 residues. The V end was cut by 0 bases, the J end by 1 base, with 4 bases between. Germline CDR1 and CDR2: MNHEY and SVGEGT. CDR3 protein: CASSYSRSGANVLTF. CDR3 in DNA: TGTGCCAGCAGTTACTCGCGGTCTGGGGCCAACGTCCTGACTTTC.

This chain links TRBV18 with TRBJ2-7; 8 positions match TRBD1. CDR3 size: 17 residues. V dropped 1 base and J dropped 2; count of bases not matched to a gene: 10. The V gene's germline CDR1 is KGHSH and CDR2 LQKENI. CDR3: CASSPLPLQGDTYEQYF. The CDR3, as DNA: TGTGCCAGCTCACCACTCCCCCTACAGGGGGATACCTACGAGCAGTACTTC.

The V gene is TRBV27, the J gene TRBJ1-6, with 7 bases aligning to TRBD1. The germline V gene has CDR1 MNHEY and CDR2 SMNVEV (reference sequence). V dropped 2 bases and J dropped 6; count of bases not matched to a gene: 4. The CDR3 loop spans 15 amino acids. The CDR3 DNA sequence: TGTGCCAGCAGTTTACAAACAGGGGTTAATTCACCCCTCCACTTT. Translating it yields CASSLQTGVNSPLHF.

The chain carries TRBV27 and TRBJ1-6, with D tentatively TRBD1 (5 bases). This CDR3 region has 15 residues. The germline V gene has CDR1 MNHEY and CDR2 SMNVEV (reference sequence). Trimming shortened V by 8 bases and J by 7 bases, and 18 bases separated the two germline ends. CDR3 region: CASSRPGVRNSPLHF. CDR3 coding DNA: TGTGCCAGCTCCCGCCCGGGGGTGAGGAATTCACCCCTCCACTTT.

This clone was observed a single time. The chain carries TRBV5-5 and TRBJ2-7; D remains ambiguous. The CDR3 covers 15 residues. CDR1 and CDR2 (germline): SGHKS, YYEKEE (reference sequence). Trimming stripped 3 bases from V and 1 base from J, with 14 bases between. CDR3 loop: CASSYYSESSYEQYF. As DNA, the CDR3 is TGTGCCAGCAGCTACTACTCAGAGAGTTCCTACGAGCAGTACTTC.

This clone has just a few counts. At the DNA level, this CDR3 is encoded by other sequences in the same sample as well. The genes are TRBV6-5 and TRBJ1-5; 7 bases map to TRBD1. Per the germline V gene, CDR1 is MNHEY and CDR2 is SVGAGI. The junction had 3 bases not matched to a gene; V was cut back by 5 bases and J by 5 bases. This CDR3 contains 13 residues. The DNA for the CDR3 is TGTGCCAGCAGTCGGGACAGAGATCAGCCCCAGCATTTT. It codes for CASSRDRDQPQHF.

This chain joins TRBV5-1 and TRBJ1-1; 7 bases line up with TRBD1. V was pared by 7 bases and J by 1 base, with 4 bases of the junction left unmatched. Germline V gene data show CDR1 as SGHRS and CDR2 as YFSETQ. The CDR3 sequence is 13 residues long. CDR3 in DNA: TGCGCCAGCGGGGGACAGACGAACACTGAAGCTTTCTTT. Its protein is CASGGQTNTEAFF.